This passage covers 29 T cell receptor beta chains from one sample sequenced in a study of patients and donors after allogeneic stem cell transplantation. Using its own MiXCR run on the RT-PCR reads, TCRdb lists one record per CDR3 protein. This repertoire shows about 160,000 distinct CDR3 sequences, over 30% found once; its top ten account for 50% to 65%. Sequences were obtained from blood, either unsorted or a sorted T cell fraction (not recorded which). The receptors were sampled from a human donor who was either an allogeneic HSCT recipient or a stem cell or donor lymphocyte infusion donor (not recorded which). It is not recorded whose cells these are; they may come from a transplant donor.

The chain recombines TRBV12-3 or TRBV12-4 with TRBJ1-3; no clear D. The CDR3 extends over 12 amino acids. V was clipped by 6 bases and J by 4 bases, with 7 bases between them. The CDR3 sequence: CASRNPGNTIYF. The CDR3 nucleotides are TGTGCCAGCAGGAACCCGGGAAACACCATATATTTT.

This clonotype was counted a few times. This chain uses TRBV28 with TRBJ1-1; D gene unclear. The CDR3 length is 19 residues. Looked up from germline, CDR1 is MDHEN and CDR2 is SYDVKM. Deletions cut 5 bases from V and 0 bases from J, with 25 bases between. The CDR3 sequence: CASSPPGGLSGQMNTEAFF. As DNA, the CDR3 is TGTGCCAGCAGTCCCCCAGGAGGACTGTCCGGCCAAATGAACACTGAAGCTTTCTTT.

V usage is TRBV5-1 and J usage is TRBJ2-5; 8 nucleotides line up with TRBD1. V was clipped by 3 bases and J by 1 base; unmatched bases: 2. Germline-derived CDR1 and CDR2 are SGHRS and YFSETQ. The CDR3 has 14 residues. Here the CDR3 reads CASSSDRVQETQYF. The DNA of the CDR3 is TGCGCCAGCAGCTCGGACAGGGTCCAAGAGACCCAGTACTTC.

The CDR3, as DNA: TGTGCCAGCAGCTTAGAGCCCTCTTCCGGGACAGGTGCCTACGAGCAGTACGTC. Amino acid sequence: CASSLEPSSGTGAYEQYV. The V and J genes are TRBV7-9 and TRBJ2-7; TRBD1 matches at 8 bases. After removal of 1 base from V and 2 bases from J, the junction contained 13 bases not matched to a gene. CDR3 length: 18 residues. Looked up from germline, CDR1 is SEHNR and CDR2 is FQNEAQ (reference sequence).

The chain is built from TRBV4-3 and TRBJ1-1; no definite D call. The CDR3 is 13 residues long. The ends were cut back, 1 base at V and 5 bases at J, with 8 bases in the middle. Germline-derived CDR1 and CDR2 are LGHNA and YSLEER. The CDR3 spells CASSQVAGTEAFF. CDR3 DNA sequence: TGCGCCAGCAGCCAAGTTGCCGGAACTGAAGCTTTCTTT.

The J gene is TRBJ1-2, the V gene TRBV12-3 or TRBV12-4, with D unresolved. The V end lost 5 bases, the J end lost 6 bases, and 10 bases lay between the germline ends. This CDR3 is built from 12 residues. The CDR3 bases are TGTGCCAGCAGTCAGACAAGGGATGGCTACACCTTC. Translated, it gives CASSQTRDGYTF.

J is TRBJ2-5 and V is TRBV4-2; perhaps TRBD1 as D (5 bases). The CDR3 extends over 21 amino acids. Trimming pared 0 bases from V and 2 bases from J, leaving 28 bases between. Germline assignment: CDR1 LGHNA and CDR2 YNFKEQ. CDR3 in amino acids: CASSQDLFLGRAKSYQETQYF. Here the CDR3 DNA reads TGTGCCAGCAGCCAAGATCTGTTTCTGGGCAGGGCAAAGTCCTATCAAGAGACCCAGTACTTC.

The V gene is TRBV5-5, the J gene TRBJ1-1; maybe TRBD1 (5 bases). The CDR3 totals 14 residues. Germline V gene sequence: CDR1 SGHKS, CDR2 YYEKEE (reference sequence). The V gene lost 4 bases and the J gene lost 5 bases, with 15 bases spanning the gap. CDR3 residues: CASSLTVSGTEAFF. The CDR3 bases are TGTGCCAGCAGCCTGACGGTCTCAGGGACTGAAGCTTTCTTT. The full variable domain, its missing parts supplied by reference TRBV5-5 and TRBJ1-1, is DAGVTQSPTHLIKTRGQQVTLRCSPISGHKSVSWYQQVLGQGPQFIFQYYEKEERGRGNFPDRFSARQFPNYSSELNVNALLLGDSALYLCASSLTVSGTEAFFGQGTRLTVV.

This clonotype has only a few counts. The CDR3, as DNA: TGCAGTGCTAGAGGACTAGAGGGTATGGGCAATCAGCCCCAGCATTTT. Translated: CSARGLEGMGNQPQHF. The chain is built from TRBV20-1 and TRBJ1-5, with D unresolved. The CDR3 runs 16 residues. Germline CDR1 DFQATT, CDR2 SNEGSKA (reference sequence). V was pared by 1 base and J by 2 bases, with 15 bases between.

Points on this clonotype: Germline is not matched at one junction end, which may reflect a read error. This chain joins TRBV20-1 and TRBJ2-4, with TRBD1 matching 7 bases. The germline gives CDR1 DFQATT, CDR2 SNEGSKA (reference sequence). The CDR3 totals 13 residues. CDR3 DNA sequence: TGCAGTGCAAGGGGACCATCTGGGACAGACTCAACCTTC. Its protein is CSARGPSGTDSTF.

The chain links TRBV12-3 or TRBV12-4 to TRBJ1-2; D might be TRBD1 (6 bases). V lost 3 bases to trimming and J lost 8 bases, with 13 bases between them. The CDR3 totals 13 residues. DNA of the CDR3: TGTGCCAGCAGTTTTATTCCCAGGGGAGGCTACACCTTC. Translated: CASSFIPRGGYTF.

The table lists this clonotype with a few counts. CDR3 protein: CASSLSGGALYNEQFF. DNA for the CDR3: TGCGCCAGCAGCTTAAGCGGGGGGGCCCTCTACAATGAGCAGTTCTTC. This chain joins TRBV5-1 and TRBJ2-1, with 10 positions matching TRBD2. The CDR3 runs 16 residues. Germline assignment: CDR1 SGHRS and CDR2 YFSETQ. Trimming at V came to 2 bases and at J to 3 bases, leaving 5 bases not matched to a gene.

This rearrangement joins TRBV6-2 or TRBV6-3 to TRBJ1-5; TRBD1 might be the D (6 bases). Germline values: CDR1 MNHEY, CDR2 SVGEGT. This CDR3 comprises 14 residues. V was clipped by 6 bases and J by 6 bases, with 15 bases between them. CDR3 sequence reads: CASSKLQGSQPQHF. The CDR3 DNA reads TGTGCCAGCAGCAAACTTCAGGGGAGTCAGCCCCAGCATTTT.

V and J are TRBV7-2 and TRBJ2-3; D assignment may be TRBD1 or TRBD2 (6 bases each). V lost 5 bases, J lost 2 bases, and 11 bases lay in between. Germline lookup yields CDR1 SGHTA and CDR2 FQGNSA. The CDR3 length is 14 residues. CDR3 sequence: CASSPGALTDTQYF. CDR3 nucleotide sequence: TGTGCCAGCAGCCCGGGGGCCCTCACAGATACGCAGTATTTT.

A few counts support this clonotype. This chain connects TRBV10-3 to TRBJ1-1, with D possibly TRBD1 on 5 matching bases. Trimming cost V 7 bases and J 1 base, with 10 bases left between them. The CDR3 has 13 residues. Looked up from germline, CDR1 is ENHRY and CDR2 is SYGVKD. CDR3 DNA sequence: TGTGCCATCACCCGGGACCCGAACACTGAAGCTTTCTTT. Protein product: CAITRDPNTEAFF.

This clonotype was detected a few times. The rearrangement joins TRBV12-3 or TRBV12-4 to TRBJ1-6, with TRBD1 matching over 7 bases. The CDR3 consists of 17 residues. Unmatched junction bases numbered 15, after V lost 6 bases and J lost 7 bases. The CDR3: CASSRPQTGLVNSPLHF. The CDR3 DNA reads as TGTGCCAGCAGCCGCCCCCAGACAGGGCTAGTCAATTCACCCCTCCACTTT.

This clonotype was counted between two and nine times. The genes are TRBV7-6 and TRBJ1-6; D possibly corresponds to TRBD1 (6 bases). The CDR3 extends over 14 amino acids. The V gene's germline CDR1 is SGHVS and CDR2 FNYEAQ. Trimming removed 2 bases at V and 7 bases at J, with 9 bases between. CDR3 residues: CASSLTGLNSPLHF. Here the CDR3 DNA reads TGTGCCAGCAGCTTAACAGGGTTAAATTCACCCCTCCACTTT. Full variable domain (missing parts from reference TRBV7-6 and TRBJ1-6): GAGVSQSPRYKVTKRGQDVALRCDPISGHVSLYWYRQALGQGPEFLTYFNYEAQQDKSGLPNDRFSAERPEGSISTLTIQRTEQRDSAMYRCASSLTGLNSPLHFGNGTRLTVT.

This chain connects TRBV24-1 to TRBJ1-1, with a tentative D call TRBD1 (5 bases). Trimming took 5 bases from V and 0 from J, leaving 9 bases between them. CDR1 is KGHDR and CDR2 is SFDVKD in the germline V gene. This CDR3 contains 14 residues. The CDR3 coding sequence is TGTGCCACCAGTGGGGGCAGCATGAACACTGAAGCTTTCTTT. The encoded protein is CATSGGSMNTEAFF.

J is TRBJ2-3 and V is TRBV25-1, with 13 bases matching TRBD2. The V segment lost 10 bases and the J segment 1 base; nucleotides outside the gene matches: 11. Germline V gene sequence: CDR1 MGHDK, CDR2 SYGVNS. The CDR3 sequence is 17 residues long. The CDR3 loop reads CATRQGLAGRGTDTQYF. The CDR3 nucleotides are TGTGCCACCCGGCAGGGACTAGCGGGGAGGGGCACAGATACGCAGTATTTT.

In this sample, this clonotype turned up a few times. The J gene is TRBJ2-7, the V gene TRBV10-3, with 7 bases identical to TRBD1. In germline, CDR1 is ENHRY, CDR2 SYGVKD. Trimming took 6 bases from V and 5 from J; bases not matched to a gene: 13. CDR3 length: 15 residues. The CDR3 spells CAISPASRGYDEQYV. The CDR3 DNA is TGTGCCATCAGCCCCGCGAGCAGGGGGTATGACGAGCAGTACGTC.

This chain connects TRBV12-3 or TRBV12-4 to TRBJ1-4; the D is unclear. The CDR3 is 13 amino acids. The V end was cut by 1 base, the J end by 8 bases, with 8 bases between. The CDR3 loop reads CASSLDRVEKLFF. CDR3 DNA: TGTGCCAGCAGTTTAGACCGTGTCGAAAAACTGTTTTTT.

This clonotype was seen at least ten times. A read error may produce the germline difference seen at one junction end. The chain links TRBV12-3 or TRBV12-4 to TRBJ1-2, with D perhaps TRBD1 (6 bases). The CDR3 consists of 12 residues. In nucleotides, the CDR3 is TGTGCCAGCAGCCTAGGGGGGCTAAGGACTGCCTTC. Translation gives CASSLGGLRTAF.

The chain couples TRBV3-1 to TRBJ1-6, with 9 bases aligning to TRBD1. The V and J ends lost 4 bases and 8 bases, in that order; junction bases with no gene match: 3. Germline V gene data show CDR1 as LGHDT and CDR2 as YNNKEL (reference sequence). The CDR3 is 14 amino acids. As DNA, the CDR3 is TGTGCCAGCAGCCCGAGACAGGGGGATTCACCCCTCCACTTT. Amino acid sequence: CASSPRQGDSPLHF.

The V and J genes are TRBV12-3 or TRBV12-4 and TRBJ1-5; D call uncertain. Trimming took 10 bases from V and 7 from J, leaving 23 bases between them. The CDR3 is made up of 15 amino acids. For the CDR3, the DNA is TGTGCCACCTCTACTCAGAGTGGAGGGATCCAGCCCCAGCATTTT. Protein: CATSTQSGGIQPQHF.

This clonotype has more than one count but fewer than ten. The CDR3 here is CASSQGIPGQAYNEQFF. In DNA, the CDR3 is TGCGCCAGCAGCCAAGGGATTCCGGGACAGGCCTACAATGAGCAGTTCTTC. The V and J genes are TRBV4-3 and TRBJ2-1, with 8 bases that match TRBD1. Germline loops: CDR1 LGHNA, CDR2 YSLEER. This CDR3 comprises 17 residues. With 1 base clipped from V and 2 bases from J, the junction kept 7 bases outside the gene matches.

This sequence joins TRBV15 and TRBJ2-3; no clear D. The germline V gene encodes CDR1 LNHNV and CDR2 YYDKDF (reference sequence). V lost 3 bases, J lost 0 bases, and 19 bases lay in between. CDR3 size: 18 residues. CDR3 DNA: TGTGCCACCAGCAGTGGCCACTGGTCATGGGTAAGCACAGATACGCAGTATTTT. As protein: CATSSGHWSWVSTDTQYF.

The rearrangement uses TRBV13 and TRBJ2-1, with D tentatively TRBD1 (5 bases). CDR1 is PRHDT, CDR2 FYEKMQ, per germline (reference sequence). The V gene lost 2 bases and the J gene lost 6 bases, with 14 bases spanning the gap. This CDR3 has 15 amino acids. The DNA for the CDR3 is TGTGCCAGCAGCTTACCAGGGCTGGGAAGCAATGAGCAGTTCTTC. The encoded protein is CASSLPGLGSNEQFF.

This clonotype was seen a few times. This chain joins TRBV12-3 or TRBV12-4 and TRBJ2-1; D not certain. V was trimmed by 6 bases and J by 13 bases, leaving 16 bases between them. The CDR3 extends over 12 amino acids. CDR3 nucleotide sequence: TGTGCCAGCAGCTCTGTCCCGCTAACCCAGTTCTTC. This gives the protein CASSSVPLTQFF.

This clonotype has ten or more counts. The chain has TRBV12-3 or TRBV12-4 and TRBJ1-5; D remains unclear. The CDR3 has 13 amino acids. Trimming stripped 3 bases from V and 4 bases from J, with 7 bases between. CDR3 region: CASSLVRNQPQHF. Written as DNA, the CDR3 is TGTGCCAGCAGTTTGGTGCGAAATCAGCCCCAGCATTTT.